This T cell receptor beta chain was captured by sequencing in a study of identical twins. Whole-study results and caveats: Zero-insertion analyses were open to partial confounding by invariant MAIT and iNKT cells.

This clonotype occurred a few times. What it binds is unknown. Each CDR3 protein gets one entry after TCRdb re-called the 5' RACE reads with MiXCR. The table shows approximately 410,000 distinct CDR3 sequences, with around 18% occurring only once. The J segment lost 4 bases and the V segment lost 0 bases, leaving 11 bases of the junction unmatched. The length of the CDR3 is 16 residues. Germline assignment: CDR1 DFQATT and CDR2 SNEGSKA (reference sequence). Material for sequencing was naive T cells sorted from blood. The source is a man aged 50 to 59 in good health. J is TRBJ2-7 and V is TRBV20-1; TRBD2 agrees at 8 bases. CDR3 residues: CSARDLYGRAGYEQYF. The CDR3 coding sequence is TGCAGTGCTAGAGATCTTTACGGGAGGGCGGGGTACGAGCAGTACTTC.